These T cell receptor beta chains were read from a single sample in a study of CD8 T cells in Susac syndrome. TCRdb reprocessed the immunoSEQ multiplex PCR reads with MiXCR, giving one entry per CDR3 protein. The sample lists roughly 160,000 distinct CDR3 sequences, roughly 95% seen once, with 0.095% to 0.15% in the top ten. Sample: CD4+ T cells from PBMCs. These TCRs come from a human donor with Susac syndrome. CDR3s include the opening cysteine and the closing phenylalanine or tryptophan. The D gene is left open where the match is weak. Not every row has a clone size; where given, it reads once, few, many or a size class.

clone size,J gene,D gene,V gene,CDR3 DNA,CDR3 protein
-,TRBJ2-7,-,TRBV20-1,TGCAGTGCTAGTGACAAAGGGACGGGTCTGACGGCCCAGTACTTC,CSASDKGTGLTAQYF
-,TRBJ2-1,-,TRBV11-2,TGTGCCAGCAGCTTGGGATTCGGGCAGTTCTTC,CASSLGFGQFF
-,TRBJ2-3,-,TRBV30,TGTGCCTGGAGAACGGGGGATACGCAGTATTTT,CAWRTGDTQYF
once,TRBJ1-2,-,TRBV7-8,TGTGCCAGCAGCTTAGCGTCGGGACAAGGCTATGGCTACACCTTC,CASSLASGQGYGYTF
-,TRBJ1-5,TRBD1,TRBV30,TGTGCCTGGACAGGGGGTAGCAATCAGCCCCAGCATTTT,CAWTGGSNQPQHF
-,TRBJ2-1,TRBD2,TRBV29-1,TGCAGCGCCAACGGGCTAGCGGGGGTCTACAATGAGCAGTTCTTC,CSANGLAGVYNEQFF
-,TRBJ2-1,-,TRBV20-1,TGCAGTGCTAGAGGGCCCCTTCGGGAAAATGAGCAGTTCTTC,CSARGPLRENEQFF
-,TRBJ2-7,TRBD1,TRBV28,TGTGCCAGCAGTACGTCAGGACAGGGGGTAGACGAGCAGTACTTC,CASSTSGQGVDEQYF
-,TRBJ2-5,TRBD1,TRBV5-4,TGTGCCAGCAGCGCCACAGGGGGCGGGCAGACCCAGTACTTC,CASSATGGGQTQYF
-,TRBJ2-7,TRBD1,TRBV7-9,TGTGCCAGCAGCTCGATAACAGGGGATTCAGGCGAGCAGTACTTC,CASSSITGDSGEQYF
once,TRBJ2-5,-,TRBV25-1,TGTGCCAGCAGCAAAGCCGGCGGTCGCCAAGAGACCCAGTACTTC,CASSKAGGRQETQYF
-,TRBJ1-5,-,TRBV12-3/TRBV12-4,TGTGCCAGCACCAGAGGGACGGCAGATCAGCCCCAGCATTTT,CASTRGTADQPQHF
few,TRBJ1-1,-,TRBV30,TGTGCCTGGAGTGTTGGGGGGAACACTGAAGCTTTCTTT,CAWSVGGNTEAFF
once,TRBJ1-2,-,TRBV12-3/TRBV12-4,TGTGCCAGCAGCGCAACCACTGGCTACACCTTC,CASSATTGYTF
-,TRBJ2-5,TRBD2,TRBV6-6,TGTGCCAGCAGGCGGGGGGGTGAGACCCAGTACTTC,CASRRGGETQYF
few,TRBJ2-7,-,TRBV7-9,TGTGCCAGCAGTCGGGACTTCTACGAGCAGTACTTC,CASSRDFYEQYF
-,TRBJ2-1,TRBD2,TRBV20-1,TGCAGTGCCCGGACTAGCGGGGGCCTCTACAATGAGCAGTTCTTC,CSARTSGGLYNEQFF
-,TRBJ2-5,-,TRBV20-1,TGCAGTGCTTTGACACTGGGGGAGACCCAGTACTTC,CSALTLGETQYF
-,TRBJ2-1,-,TRBV5-1,TGCGCCAGCAGCTTGAGTAGCTCCTACAATGAGCAGTTCTTC,CASSLSSSYNEQFF
-,TRBJ1-5,-,TRBV20-1,TGCAGTGCTGGAAGGAGCAATCAGCCCCAGCATTTT,CSAGRSNQPQHF
-,TRBJ1-1,-,TRBV30,TGTGCCTGGAGTAAAGGAGTGTTACCTGCTTTCTTT,CAWSKGVLPAFF
once,TRBJ2-5,-,TRBV20-1,TGCAGTGCTAGGGGATACAGTACCTCCATTGAGACCCAGTACTTC,CSARGYSTSIETQYF
-,TRBJ2-3,-,TRBV3-1,TGTGCCAGCAGCTCCTCCTCAGGGGGGGGCACAGATACGCAGTATTTT,CASSSSSGGGTDTQYF
once,TRBJ2-7,TRBD2,TRBV5-1,TGCGCCAGCAGCCCGGGACTAGCGGGAACCAGCAACGAGCAGTACTTC,CASSPGLAGTSNEQYF
once,TRBJ1-5,-,TRBV7-2,TGTGCCAGCAGCTTAGAGCGGGGCAGCAATCAGCCCCAGCATTTT,CASSLERGSNQPQHF
-,TRBJ1-1,TRBD1,TRBV12-3/TRBV12-4,TGTGCCAGCAGTTTAAGTCCAGGGGGCTCTGAAGCTTTCTTT,CASSLSPGGSEAFF
-,TRBJ2-3,-,TRBV9,TGTGCCAGCAGCGTAGTGTTCGGTACGCAGTATTTT,CASSVVFGTQYF
-,TRBJ1-3,-,TRBV5-4,TGTGCCACAACCGGAGGAAACACCATATATTTT,CATTGGNTIYF
-,TRBJ2-3,-,TRBV3-1,TGTGCCAGCAGCCAGATGGCACCAGATACGCAGTATTTT,CASSQMAPDTQYF
-,TRBJ2-7,-,TRBV10-3,TGTGCCATCAGTGTAGGAGTCTACGAGCAGTACTTC,CAISVGVYEQYF
-,TRBJ2-6,-,TRBV25-1,TGTGCCAGCAGTGGGGCCTCTGGGGCCAACGTCCTGACTTTC,CASSGASGANVLTF
-,TRBJ1-1,-,TRBV6-5,TGTGCCAGCAGCCGCCCAGGCGACACTGAAGCTTTCTTT,CASSRPGDTEAFF
-,TRBJ1-3,-,TRBV20-1,TGCAGTGCTAGAGGAGCCTCTGGAAACACCATATATTTT,CSARGASGNTIYF
once,TRBJ1-2,TRBD1,TRBV5-1,TGCGCCAGCAGCCCCACGACAGGGGATGGCTACACCTTC,CASSPTTGDGYTF
-,TRBJ2-3,-,TRBV29-1,TGCAGCGTCCGAGGCTCTTATACGCAGTATTTT,CSVRGSYTQYF
-,TRBJ1-5,-,TRBV7-9,TGTGCCAGCAGCTTAGAAGTGGCGGGTCAGCCCCAGCATTTT,CASSLEVAGQPQHF
-,TRBJ2-5,TRBD1,TRBV12-3/TRBV12-4,TGTGCCAGCAGTTCCCGGGACAGGGCCCAAGAGACCCAGTACTTC,CASSSRDRAQETQYF
-,TRBJ1-1,TRBD1,TRBV14,TGTGCCAGCAGCCAACACACCGGGACAGGGGGCACTGAAGCTTTCTTT,CASSQHTGTGGTEAFF
-,TRBJ2-1,TRBD1,TRBV28,TGTGCCAGCAGTTCCGCAGGGGGCAGGGGGTACAATGAGCAGTTCTTC,CASSSAGGRGYNEQFF
-,TRBJ1-1,-,TRBV15,TGTGCCACCAGCGGCCGAGACATCAGTGAAGCTTTCTTT,CATSGRDISEAFF
-,TRBJ2-3,-,TRBV7-8,TGTGCCAGCAGCCGGAAGGACCTATACACAGATACGCAGTATTTT,CASSRKDLYTDTQYF
-,TRBJ1-1,-,TRBV20-1,TGCAGTGCTAGCGGAGGATTTGAAGCTTTCTTT,CSASGGFEAFF
once,TRBJ2-3,TRBD2,TRBV5-8,TGTGCCAGCAGCTTGGCCCTAAGGCTAGCGGGAGGAGATACGCAGTATTTT,CASSLALRLAGGDTQYF
-,TRBJ1-5,TRBD1,TRBV19,TGTGCCAGTAGTCATCTTGGGCAGGGGGGAGGACAGCCCCAGCATTTT,CASSHLGQGGGQPQHF
-,TRBJ1-5,-,TRBV28,TGTGCCAGCAGCCCACAGTTCGCGGGCAATCAGCCCCAGCATTTT,CASSPQFAGNQPQHF
-,TRBJ1-2,-,TRBV7-9,TGTGCCAGCAGCGATCAGAACCGCGCCTATGGCTACACCTTC,CASSDQNRAYGYTF
-,TRBJ2-1,-,TRBV4-3,TGCGCCAGCAGCCAATTCTCTCACGGGTCGCCTTTGGGTGAGCAGTTCTTC,CASSQFSHGSPLGEQFF
once,TRBJ2-3,TRBD2,TRBV25-1,TGTGCCAGCAGTGCCGCGGGGGGCACAGATACGCAGTATTTT,CASSAAGGTDTQYF
once,TRBJ2-4,-,TRBV28,TGTGCCAGCAGTGATAGGGACATTCAGTACTTC,CASSDRDIQYF
-,TRBJ2-7,TRBD2,TRBV5-4,TGTGCCAGCAGCTTGAGGCGGGAGGGCCGGTACGAGCAGTACTTC,CASSLRREGRYEQYF
-,TRBJ2-7,TRBD2,TRBV9,TGTGCCAGCGGAACCGGGACTAGCGGATCCTACGAGCAGTACTTC,CASGTGTSGSYEQYF
-,TRBJ1-1,-,TRBV30,TGTGCCTGGACCCCTGACACTGAAGCTTTCTTT,CAWTPDTEAFF
-,TRBJ1-1,-,TRBV5-6,TGTGCCAGCATAGGAAGTTGGGTGATGAACACTGAAGCTTTCTTT,CASIGSWVMNTEAFF